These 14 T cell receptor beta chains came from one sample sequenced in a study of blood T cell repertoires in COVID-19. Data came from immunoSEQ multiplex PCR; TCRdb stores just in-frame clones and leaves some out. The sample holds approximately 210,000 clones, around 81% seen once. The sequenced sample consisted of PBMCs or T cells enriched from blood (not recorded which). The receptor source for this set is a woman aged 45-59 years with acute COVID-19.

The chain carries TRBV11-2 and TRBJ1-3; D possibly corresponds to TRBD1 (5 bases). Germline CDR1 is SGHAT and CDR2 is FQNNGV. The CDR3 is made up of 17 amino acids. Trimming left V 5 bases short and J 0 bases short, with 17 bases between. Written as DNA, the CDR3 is TGTGCCAGCAGCAGCACCCTACAGGTCCTCTCTGGAAACACCATATATTTT. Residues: CASSSTLQVLSGNTIYF.

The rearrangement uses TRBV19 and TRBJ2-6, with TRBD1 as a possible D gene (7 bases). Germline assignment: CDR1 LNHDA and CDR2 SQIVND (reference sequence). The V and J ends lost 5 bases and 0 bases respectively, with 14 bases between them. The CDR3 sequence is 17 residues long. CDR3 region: CASSRQGGFSGANVLTF. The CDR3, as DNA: TGTGCCAGTAGTCGGCAGGGGGGTTTCTCTGGGGCCAACGTCCTGACTTTC.

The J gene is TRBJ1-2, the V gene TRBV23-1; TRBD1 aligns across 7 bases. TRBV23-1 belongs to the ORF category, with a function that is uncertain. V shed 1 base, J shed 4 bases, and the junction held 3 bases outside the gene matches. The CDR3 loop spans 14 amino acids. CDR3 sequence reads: CASSQCTGAYGYTF. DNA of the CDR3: TGCGCCAGCAGTCAATGTACAGGGGCCTATGGCTACACCTTC.

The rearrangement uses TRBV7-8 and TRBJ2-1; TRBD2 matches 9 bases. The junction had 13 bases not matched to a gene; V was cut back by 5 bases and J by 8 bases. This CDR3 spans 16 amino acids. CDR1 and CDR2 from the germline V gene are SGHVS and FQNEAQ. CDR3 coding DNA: TGTGCCAGCAGCCCCAACCCCGGGACTAGCATGCATGAGCAGTTCTTC. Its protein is CASSPNPGTSMHEQFF.

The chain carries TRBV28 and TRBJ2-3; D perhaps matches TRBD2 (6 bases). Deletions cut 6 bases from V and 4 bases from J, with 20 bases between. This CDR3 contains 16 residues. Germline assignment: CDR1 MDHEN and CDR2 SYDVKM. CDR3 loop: CASSPGRQPGADTQYF. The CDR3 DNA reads TGTGCCAGCAGCCCGGGACGCCAACCGGGGGCAGATACGCAGTATTTT.

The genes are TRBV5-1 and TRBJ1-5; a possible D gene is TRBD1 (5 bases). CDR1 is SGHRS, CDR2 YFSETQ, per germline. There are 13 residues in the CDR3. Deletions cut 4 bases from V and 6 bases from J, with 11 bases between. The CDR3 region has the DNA TGCGCCAGCAGCCCGGGGGGAGGTCAGCCCCAGCATTTT. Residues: CASSPGGGQPQHF.

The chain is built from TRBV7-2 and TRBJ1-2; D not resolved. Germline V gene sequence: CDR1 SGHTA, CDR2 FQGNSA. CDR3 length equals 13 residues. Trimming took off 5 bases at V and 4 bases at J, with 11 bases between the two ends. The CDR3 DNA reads TGTGCCAGCAGCCAAACTAGCAGCTATGGCTACACCTTC. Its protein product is CASSQTSSYGYTF.

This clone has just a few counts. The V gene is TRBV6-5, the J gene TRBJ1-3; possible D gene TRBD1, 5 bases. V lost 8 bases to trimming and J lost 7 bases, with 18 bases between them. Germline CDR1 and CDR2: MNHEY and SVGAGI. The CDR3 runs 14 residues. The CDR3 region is CASSLGGVGNTIYF. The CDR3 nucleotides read TGTGCCAGCTCACTGGGGGGGGTTGGGAACACCATATATTTT.

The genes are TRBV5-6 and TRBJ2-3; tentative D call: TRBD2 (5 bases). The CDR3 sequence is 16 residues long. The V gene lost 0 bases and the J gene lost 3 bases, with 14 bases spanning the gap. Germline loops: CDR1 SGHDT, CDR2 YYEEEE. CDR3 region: CASSLGFPSRTDTQYF. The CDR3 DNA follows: TGTGCCAGCAGCTTGGGGTTTCCTAGCCGTACAGATACGCAGTATTTT.

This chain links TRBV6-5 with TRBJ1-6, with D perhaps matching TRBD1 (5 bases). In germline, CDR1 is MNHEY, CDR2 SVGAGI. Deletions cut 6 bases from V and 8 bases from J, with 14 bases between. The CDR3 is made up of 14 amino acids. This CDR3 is CASRPTWGDSPLHF. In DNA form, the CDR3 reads TGTGCCAGCAGACCTACTTGGGGGGATTCACCCCTCCACTTT.

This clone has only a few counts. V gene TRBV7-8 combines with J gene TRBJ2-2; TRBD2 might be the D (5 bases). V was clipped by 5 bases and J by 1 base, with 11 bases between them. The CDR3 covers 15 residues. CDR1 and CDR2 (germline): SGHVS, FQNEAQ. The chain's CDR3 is CASSQVAMNTGELFF. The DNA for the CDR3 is TGTGCCAGCAGCCAAGTAGCGATGAACACCGGGGAGCTGTTTTTT. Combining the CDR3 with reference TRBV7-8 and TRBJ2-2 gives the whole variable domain GAGVSQSPRYKVAKRGQDVALRCDPISGHVSLFWYQQALGQGPEFLTYFQNEAQLDKSGLPSDRFFAERPEGSVSTLKIQRTQQEDSAVYLCASSQVAMNTGELFFGEGSRLTVL.

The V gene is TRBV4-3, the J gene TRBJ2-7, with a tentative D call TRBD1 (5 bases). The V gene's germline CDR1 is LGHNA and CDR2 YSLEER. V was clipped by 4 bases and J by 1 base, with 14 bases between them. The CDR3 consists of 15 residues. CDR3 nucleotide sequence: TGCGCCAGCAGCCCAGAAGTCCAGGGTTCCTACGAGCAGTACTTC. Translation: CASSPEVQGSYEQYF.

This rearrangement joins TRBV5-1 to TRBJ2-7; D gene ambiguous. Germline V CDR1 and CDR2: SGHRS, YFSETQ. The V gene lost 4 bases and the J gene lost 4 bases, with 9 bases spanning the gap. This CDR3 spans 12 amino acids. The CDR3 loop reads CASSVQEYEQYF. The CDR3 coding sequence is TGCGCCAGCAGCGTCCAGGAATACGAGCAGTACTTC.

In DNA form, the CDR3 reads TGCAGCGTTGGGACAGGGCCCGTCTACGAGCAGTACTTC. Translation gives CSVGTGPVYEQYF. V usage is TRBV29-1 and J usage is TRBJ2-7; 8 bases are a match to TRBD1. CDR1 and CDR2 from the germline V gene are SQVTM and ANQGSEA. This CDR3 has 13 residues. V lost 4 bases, J lost 3 bases, and 5 bases stayed unmatched.